This is a list of T cell receptor beta chains from one sample in a study of blood T cell repertoires in COVID-19. The method was immunoSEQ multiplex PCR; TCRdb's version includes in-frame clones alone and lacks a portion of them. The sample gives tens of thousands of clones, 91% of which show up once; about 2.2% is in the top ten. Sequencing was done on a sample of peripheral blood. All receptors derive from a man aged 60 to 69 with acute or convalescent COVID-19. Each CDR3 is given with its conserved first and last residue. A D gene is named only where the DNA matches it firmly. Only some rows state a clone size, as once, few, many or a class for expanded clones.

v_call: TRBV5-1
clone_size: .
j_call: TRBJ2-7
d_call: TRBD2
cdr3_nt: TGCGCCAGCAGCTTGACTAGCGGGAGCTCAGAGCAGTACTTC
cdr3_aa: CASSLTSGSSEQYF

v_call: TRBV29-1
clone_size: .
j_call: TRBJ2-5
d_call: TRBD2
cdr3_nt: TGCAGCGTTGTAGGAGGGGAGGGGTACCAAGAGACCCAGTACTTC
cdr3_aa: CSVVGGEGYQETQYF

v_call: TRBV7-8
clone_size: .
j_call: TRBJ1-4
d_call: .
cdr3_nt: TGTGCCAGCAGCTGGAGCTTTGGGACAAGAAATGAAAAACTGTTTTTT
cdr3_aa: CASSWSFGTRNEKLFF

v_call: TRBV28
clone_size: .
j_call: TRBJ1-6
d_call: .
cdr3_nt: TGTGCCAGCAGGGCCTTTGTAAATTCACCCCTCCACTTT
cdr3_aa: CASRAFVNSPLHF

v_call: TRBV12-5
clone_size: .
j_call: TRBJ2-2
d_call: TRBD1
cdr3_nt: TGTGCTAGTGGCCGGACAGGGGGCTACACCGGGGAGCTGTTTTTT
cdr3_aa: CASGRTGGYTGELFF

v_call: TRBV2
clone_size: .
j_call: TRBJ2-1
d_call: TRBD1
cdr3_nt: TGTGCCAGCAGAAGAGGCACACACAGGGGTCAAAATGAGCAGTTCTTC
cdr3_aa: CASRRGTHRGQNEQFF

v_call: TRBV28
clone_size: .
j_call: TRBJ2-4
d_call: .
cdr3_nt: TGTGCCAGCAGTTTTGAGTACTCCAAAAACATTCAGTACTTC
cdr3_aa: CASSFEYSKNIQYF

v_call: TRBV6-1
clone_size: .
j_call: TRBJ2-1
d_call: TRBD2
cdr3_nt: TGTGCCAGCAGTGAGCCCTCTAGCGGGAGCGGGTATGAGCAGTTCTTC
cdr3_aa: CASSEPSSGSGYEQFF

v_call: TRBV5-1
clone_size: once
j_call: TRBJ2-2
d_call: TRBD1
cdr3_nt: TGCGCCAGCAGCTTGAAGGGGGCAAGTACCGGGGAGCTGTTTTTT
cdr3_aa: CASSLKGASTGELFF

v_call: TRBV7-3
clone_size: .
j_call: TRBJ1-2
d_call: .
cdr3_nt: TGTGCCAGCAGCTTAGGCCCAGGGGCGGGCTATGGCTACACCTTC
cdr3_aa: CASSLGPGAGYGYTF

v_call: TRBV18
clone_size: .
j_call: TRBJ1-5
d_call: TRBD1
cdr3_nt: TGTGCCAGCTCACCACGGGCGGGGGACAGGGGAGTTAGTCAGCCCCAGCATTTT
cdr3_aa: CASSPRAGDRGVSQPQHF

v_call: TRBV7-2
clone_size: .
j_call: TRBJ2-7
d_call: .
cdr3_nt: TGTGCCAGCAGCTTTCTCTACGGCTCCTACGAGCAGTACTTC
cdr3_aa: CASSFLYGSYEQYF

v_call: TRBV6-5
clone_size: .
j_call: TRBJ1-3
d_call: .
cdr3_nt: TGTGCCAGCAGGCCCGGGGGGGAAGGAAACACCATATATTTT
cdr3_aa: CASRPGGEGNTIYF

v_call: TRBV19
clone_size: .
j_call: TRBJ1-1
d_call: TRBD1
cdr3_nt: TGTGCCAGTAGTATACGGAACAGGGGACGGTTAACTGAAGCTTTCTTT
cdr3_aa: CASSIRNRGRLTEAFF

v_call: TRBV19
clone_size: .
j_call: TRBJ1-5
d_call: .
cdr3_nt: TGTGCCAGTAGTATAGATAGAGTTGGAGGGTCCAATCAGCCCCAGCATTTT
cdr3_aa: CASSIDRVGGSNQPQHF

v_call: TRBV3-1/TRBV3-2
clone_size: .
j_call: TRBJ2-7
d_call: TRBD1
cdr3_nt: TGTGCCAGCAGCCAAGACGGACAGGGCTCTCGGGAGCAGTACTTC
cdr3_aa: CASSQDGQGSREQYF

v_call: TRBV2
clone_size: .
j_call: TRBJ2-7
d_call: TRBD2
cdr3_nt: TGTGCCAGCAGTGATAGAAGCGGGAGGTCCTACGAGCAGTACTTC
cdr3_aa: CASSDRSGRSYEQYF

v_call: TRBV27
clone_size: once
j_call: TRBJ1-5
d_call: .
cdr3_nt: TGTGCCAGCAGTCCCGGCAGGGAGGGTCAGCCCCAGCATTTT
cdr3_aa: CASSPGREGQPQHF

v_call: TRBV2
clone_size: .
j_call: TRBJ2-7
d_call: .
cdr3_nt: TGTGCCAGTAAGACAGCCTTAGAGCAGTACTTC
cdr3_aa: CASKTALEQYF

v_call: TRBV6-4
clone_size: .
j_call: TRBJ1-1
d_call: TRBD1
cdr3_nt: TGTGCCAGCAGTGAAGCAGGGGGTTCTGAAGCTTTCTTT
cdr3_aa: CASSEAGGSEAFF

v_call: TRBV6-1
clone_size: .
j_call: TRBJ2-3
d_call: TRBD2
cdr3_nt: TGTGCCAGCAGTGAAGCGCTGGGACTAGCAACAGATACGCAGTATTTT
cdr3_aa: CASSEALGLATDTQYF

v_call: TRBV7-2
clone_size: .
j_call: TRBJ2-5
d_call: .
cdr3_nt: TGTGCCAGCAGCTTAGGCGCAGGGTCTCGAGAGACCCAGTACTTC
cdr3_aa: CASSLGAGSRETQYF

v_call: TRBV11-2
clone_size: .
j_call: TRBJ1-1
d_call: .
cdr3_nt: TGTGCCAGCGGAGACCGATTGAACACTGAAGCTTTCTTT
cdr3_aa: CASGDRLNTEAFF

v_call: TRBV12-3/TRBV12-4
clone_size: .
j_call: TRBJ1-1
d_call: .
cdr3_nt: TGTGCCAGCAGTTTGGGCAGGGTCACTGAAGCTTTCTTT
cdr3_aa: CASSLGRVTEAFF

v_call: TRBV2
clone_size: .
j_call: TRBJ2-6
d_call: .
cdr3_nt: TGTGCCAGCAGGGACCCGTTCGGACAGTCTGGGGCCAACGTCCTGACTTTC
cdr3_aa: CASRDPFGQSGANVLTF

v_call: TRBV9
clone_size: once
j_call: TRBJ2-1
d_call: .
cdr3_nt: TGTGCCAGCAGTTCTAATGGGGGGTCCGCCTACAATGAGCAGTTCTTC
cdr3_aa: CASSSNGGSAYNEQFF

v_call: TRBV27
clone_size: .
j_call: TRBJ1-1
d_call: .
cdr3_nt: TGTGCCAGCAGTTTAACAGGAGCCAATCTGAACACTGAAGCTTTCTTT
cdr3_aa: CASSLTGANLNTEAFF

v_call: TRBV7-9
clone_size: .
j_call: TRBJ2-7
d_call: TRBD1
cdr3_nt: TGTGCCAGCAGCTTATCCAGCCGGGACAGCCAGTACTTC
cdr3_aa: CASSLSSRDSQYF

v_call: TRBV2
clone_size: .
j_call: TRBJ2-4
d_call: .
cdr3_nt: TGTGCCAGCAGTCCAGCTCCTACGAGGAATCAGTACTTC
cdr3_aa: CASSPAPTRNQYF

v_call: TRBV5-1
clone_size: .
j_call: TRBJ1-1
d_call: .
cdr3_nt: TGCGCCAGCAGCTATGATGGGGCAACCCTGGCTGAAGCTTTCTTT
cdr3_aa: CASSYDGATLAEAFF

v_call: TRBV29-1
clone_size: .
j_call: TRBJ2-5
d_call: .
cdr3_nt: TGCAGCGCCCGCGGGTCGGGGACCCAGTACTTC
cdr3_aa: CSARGSGTQYF

v_call: TRBV9
clone_size: .
j_call: TRBJ1-2
d_call: TRBD1
cdr3_nt: TGTGCCAGCAGCGTACACCCTCGGACAGGGGGCGCAAAGAAGACGGGCTACACCTTC
cdr3_aa: CASSVHPRTGGAKKTGYTF

v_call: TRBV28
clone_size: few
j_call: TRBJ2-3
d_call: TRBD2
cdr3_nt: TGTGCCAGCAGTCCACTAGCGGACCACACAGATACGCAGTATTTT
cdr3_aa: CASSPLADHTDTQYF

v_call: TRBV4-2
clone_size: .
j_call: TRBJ1-5
d_call: TRBD1
cdr3_nt: TGTGCCAGCAGCCAAGGGTACCCGGGACAGGGGTTGATGAGAAATCAGCCCCAGCATTTT
cdr3_aa: CASSQGYPGQGLMRNQPQHF

v_call: TRBV4-3
clone_size: .
j_call: TRBJ2-1
d_call: TRBD1
cdr3_nt: TGCGCCAGCAGCCCATACCCCAAGGGGGCTGTAGGTAATGAGCAGTTCTTC
cdr3_aa: CASSPYPKGAVGNEQFF

v_call: TRBV19
clone_size: .
j_call: TRBJ2-3
d_call: TRBD2
cdr3_nt: TGTGCCAGTAGTATTTCTCTAGCGGGAGGCGTAGGGGCAGATACGCAGTATTTT
cdr3_aa: CASSISLAGGVGADTQYF

v_call: TRBV4-2
clone_size: .
j_call: TRBJ1-3
d_call: .
cdr3_nt: TGTGCCAGCAGCCCACAGGTCCGCTCTGGAAACACCATATATTTT
cdr3_aa: CASSPQVRSGNTIYF

v_call: TRBV7-9
clone_size: .
j_call: TRBJ1-2
d_call: .
cdr3_nt: TGTGCCAGCAGCTTAGGCCCAGGGGAAGGCTACACCTTC
cdr3_aa: CASSLGPGEGYTF

v_call: TRBV9
clone_size: .
j_call: TRBJ1-3
d_call: .
cdr3_nt: TGTGCCAGCAGCGGGGCAGGGTCGAATGGAAACACCATATATTTT
cdr3_aa: CASSGAGSNGNTIYF

v_call: TRBV6-5
clone_size: .
j_call: TRBJ1-4
d_call: TRBD1
cdr3_nt: TGTGCCAGCAGGGACCGGGACAGGGGGAATGAAAAACTGTTTTTT
cdr3_aa: CASRDRDRGNEKLFF

v_call: TRBV28
clone_size: .
j_call: TRBJ1-4
d_call: TRBD1
cdr3_nt: TGTGCCAGCAGGTCGACAGGGATAAATGAAAAACTGTTTTTT
cdr3_aa: CASRSTGINEKLFF

v_call: TRBV15
clone_size: .
j_call: TRBJ2-1
d_call: TRBD2
cdr3_nt: TGTGCCACCAGCCCTATGGGGCTAGCGGGGGAGCAGTTCTTC
cdr3_aa: CATSPMGLAGEQFF

v_call: TRBV4-2
clone_size: .
j_call: TRBJ1-2
d_call: .
cdr3_nt: TGTGCCAGCAGCCCGACCCGGGGGGCGTCTGGCTACACCTTC
cdr3_aa: CASSPTRGASGYTF

v_call: TRBV27
clone_size: .
j_call: TRBJ2-7
d_call: TRBD2
cdr3_nt: TGTGCCAGCAGTCCAATAGCGGGAGGGGTACCCTCCTACGAGCAGTACTTC
cdr3_aa: CASSPIAGGVPSYEQYF

v_call: TRBV7-6
clone_size: .
j_call: TRBJ2-1
d_call: .
cdr3_nt: TGTGCCAGCAGCCCTCGTGGTAGCGGCATTCCCTACAATGAGCAGTTCTTC
cdr3_aa: CASSPRGSGIPYNEQFF

v_call: TRBV25-1
clone_size: .
j_call: TRBJ1-2
d_call: TRBD1
cdr3_nt: TGTGCCAGCAGTGCCCCGGGACAGGGGTCAGTCTACACCTTC
cdr3_aa: CASSAPGQGSVYTF

v_call: TRBV28
clone_size: .
j_call: TRBJ1-5
d_call: .
cdr3_nt: TGTGCCAGCAGGTCCTCGGGGGGAAAGCCCCAGCATTTT
cdr3_aa: CASRSSGGKPQHF

v_call: TRBV3-1/TRBV3-2
clone_size: .
j_call: TRBJ2-5
d_call: TRBD1
cdr3_nt: TGTGCCAGCAGCCGAGACAGGGTCTCAGAGACCCAGTACTTC
cdr3_aa: CASSRDRVSETQYF

v_call: TRBV27
clone_size: .
j_call: TRBJ1-6
d_call: TRBD1
cdr3_nt: TGTGCCAGCAGTCCCACCGGACAGGGCGGGTATAATTCACCCCTCCACTTT
cdr3_aa: CASSPTGQGGYNSPLHF

v_call: TRBV7-2
clone_size: .
j_call: TRBJ1-2
d_call: .
cdr3_nt: TGTGCCAGCAGCTTGGACAGAGTCTATGGCTACACCTTC
cdr3_aa: CASSLDRVYGYTF